Listed below are T cell receptor beta chains from one sample, sequenced in a study of blood T cell repertoires in COVID-19. TCRdb's copy holds only in-frame clones and misses some; the assay was immunoSEQ multiplex PCR. The sample holds some 66,000 clones, roughly 84% seen once. Specimen: peripheral blood. The receptors originated from a man over 45 with active COVID-19. The CDR3 runs from the conserved cysteine through the conserved F or W.

v_gene	j_gene	CDR3aa
TRBV5-4	TRBJ2-5	CASSKGQGKGTQYF
TRBV7-3	TRBJ2-1	CASRTSGDNEQFF
TRBV4-2	TRBJ1-5	CASSQVPGGSNQPQHF
TRBV14	TRBJ1-1	CASSRYRDLNTEAFF
TRBV6-5	TRBJ2-7	CASSLRRGGSYEQYF
TRBV6-6	TRBJ2-5	CASRRLGGTKTQYF
TRBV30	TRBJ1-1	CAWSFARGNTEAFF
TRBV18	TRBJ1-1	CASSPSWNTEAFF
TRBV6-5	TRBJ1-5	CASSHRGAGNQPQHF
TRBV5-4	TRBJ1-1	CASSEGQGRMNTEAFF
TRBV10-2	TRBJ2-1	CASWGSGTSAPMRQFF
TRBV5-4	TRBJ2-3	CASSNKREPSTDTQYF
TRBV30	TRBJ1-4	CAWSRTGIATNEKLFF
TRBV7-9	TRBJ2-4	CASSYGQGVGIQYF
TRBV19	TRBJ1-3	CASSLEGGSGNTIYF
TRBV11-2	TRBJ2-5	CASSPRLASLETQYF
TRBV5-1	TRBJ2-3	CASSAGLVGSTDTQYF
TRBV7-6	TRBJ2-3	CASSSRGGWNTQYF
TRBV5-4	TRBJ2-1	CASSLGSYSSYNEQFF
TRBV5-1	TRBJ1-2	CASRLGGQTSCTF
TRBV18	TRBJ1-1	CASSFQTGLGTEAFF
TRBV19	TRBJ2-3	CASSISASGSPDTQYF
TRBV7-3	TRBJ1-2	CASSSGQNYGYTF
TRBV20-1	TRBJ2-1	CSASFGNSYNEQFF
TRBV5-6	TRBJ2-1	CASSPTGTGGLEQFF
TRBV18	TRBJ1-3	CASSPVPLGGGDTIYF
TRBV3-1/TRBV3-2	TRBJ1-2	CASSQAHRNYGYTF
TRBV14	TRBJ2-5	CASSQVEGRIETQYF
TRBV4-1	TRBJ1-2	CASSSSKGNRGVHGYTF
TRBV5-1	TRBJ2-6	CASSLVGTGGSSSSSGANVLTF
TRBV5-6	TRBJ2-3	CASSFGTDTQYF
TRBV3-1/TRBV3-2	TRBJ2-3	CASSQDLGRGGADTQYF